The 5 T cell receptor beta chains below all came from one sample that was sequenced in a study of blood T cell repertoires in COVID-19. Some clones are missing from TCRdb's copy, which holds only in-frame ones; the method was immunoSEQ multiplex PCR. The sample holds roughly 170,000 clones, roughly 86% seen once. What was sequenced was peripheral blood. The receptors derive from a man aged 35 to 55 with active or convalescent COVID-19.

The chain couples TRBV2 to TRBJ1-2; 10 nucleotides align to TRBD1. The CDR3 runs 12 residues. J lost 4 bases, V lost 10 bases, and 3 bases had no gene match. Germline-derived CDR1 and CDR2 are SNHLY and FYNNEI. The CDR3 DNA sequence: TGTGCCACCGGACAGGGGGTCTATGGCTACACCTTC. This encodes CATGQGVYGYTF.

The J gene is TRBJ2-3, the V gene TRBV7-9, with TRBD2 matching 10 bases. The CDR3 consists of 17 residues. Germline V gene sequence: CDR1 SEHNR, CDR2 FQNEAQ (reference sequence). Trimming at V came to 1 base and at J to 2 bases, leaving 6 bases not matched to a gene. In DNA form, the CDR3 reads TGTGCCAGCAGCTTAGAGGCTAGCGGGGGATACACAGATACGCAGTATTTT. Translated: CASSLEASGGYTDTQYF.

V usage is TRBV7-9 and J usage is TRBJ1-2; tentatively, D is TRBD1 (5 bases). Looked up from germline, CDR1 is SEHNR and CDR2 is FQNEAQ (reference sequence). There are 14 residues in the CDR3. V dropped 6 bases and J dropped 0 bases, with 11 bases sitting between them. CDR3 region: CASSRGASNYGYTF. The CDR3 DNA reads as TGTGCCAGCAGTCGCGGGGCCTCTAACTATGGCTACACCTTC.

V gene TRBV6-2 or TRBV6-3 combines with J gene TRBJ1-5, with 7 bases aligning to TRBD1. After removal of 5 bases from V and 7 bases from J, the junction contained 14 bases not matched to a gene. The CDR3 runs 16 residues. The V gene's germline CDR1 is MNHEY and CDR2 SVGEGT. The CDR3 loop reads CASSKPYRGRGQPQHF. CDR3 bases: TGTGCCAGCAGTAAACCATACAGGGGAAGAGGACAGCCCCAGCATTTT.

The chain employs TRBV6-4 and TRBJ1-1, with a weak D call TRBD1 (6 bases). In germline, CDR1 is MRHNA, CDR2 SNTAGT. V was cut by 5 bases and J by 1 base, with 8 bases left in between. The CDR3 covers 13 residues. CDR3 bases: TGTGCCAGCAGTACAGGGCCGAACACTGAAGCTTTCTTT. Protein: CASSTGPNTEAFF.